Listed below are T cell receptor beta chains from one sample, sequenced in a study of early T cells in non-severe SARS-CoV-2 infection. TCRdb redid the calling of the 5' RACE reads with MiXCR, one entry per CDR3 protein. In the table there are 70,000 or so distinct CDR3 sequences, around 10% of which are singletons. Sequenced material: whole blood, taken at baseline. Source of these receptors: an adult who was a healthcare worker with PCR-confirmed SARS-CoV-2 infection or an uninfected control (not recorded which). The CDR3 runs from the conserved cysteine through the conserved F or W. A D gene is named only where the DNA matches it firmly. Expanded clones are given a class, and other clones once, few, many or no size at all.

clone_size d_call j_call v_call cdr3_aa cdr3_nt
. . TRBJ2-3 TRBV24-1 CATSDTRTDTQYF TGTGCCACCAGTGATACCCGCACAGATACGCAGTATTTT
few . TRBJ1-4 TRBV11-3 CASSSGRVNEKLFF TGTGCCAGCAGCTCCGGACGGGTTAATGAAAAACTGTTTTTT
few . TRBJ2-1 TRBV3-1 CASSQTFRWTQPYNEQFF TGTGCCAGCAGCCAAACCTTTCGTTGGACTCAGCCCTACAATGAGCAGTTCTTC
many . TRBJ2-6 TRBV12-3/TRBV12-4 CASSLWQGEWAGANVLTF TGTGCCAGCAGTTTATGGCAGGGAGAATGGGCTGGGGCCAACGTCCTGACTTTC
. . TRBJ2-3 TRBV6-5 CASSYSLGGFRTDTQYF TGTGCCAGCAGTTACAGCTTAGGGGGGTTTCGGACAGATACGCAGTATTTT
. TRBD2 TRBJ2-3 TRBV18 CASSPPAGVDTDTQYF TGTGCCAGCTCACCACCAGCGGGGGTGGACACAGATACGCAGTATTTT
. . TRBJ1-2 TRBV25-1 CASSVGFYGYTF TGTGCCAGCAGTGTGGGGTTCTATGGCTACACCTTC
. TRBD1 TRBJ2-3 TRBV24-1 CATSDPRQGSTDTQYF TGTGCCACCAGTGATCCCCGACAGGGGAGCACAGATACGCAGTATTTT
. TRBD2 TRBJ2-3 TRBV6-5 CASSLRGGTQYF TGTGCCAGCAGTCTCCGGGGGGGGACGCAGTATTTT
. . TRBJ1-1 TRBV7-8 CASSQGRTEAFF TGTGCCAGCAGCCAAGGGAGGACTGAAGCTTTCTTT
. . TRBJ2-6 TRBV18 CASSPVLPSSGANVLTF TGTGCCAGCTCCCCTGTGCTTCCATCCTCTGGGGCCAACGTCCTGACTTTC
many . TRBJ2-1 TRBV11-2 CASGRAGRSYNEQFF TGTGCCAGCGGTAGGGCGGGGCGCTCCTACAATGAGCAGTTCTTC
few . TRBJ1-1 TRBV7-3 CASSFSGDGTEAFF TGTGCCAGCAGCTTCTCAGGGGACGGCACTGAAGCTTTCTTT
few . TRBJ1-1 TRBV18 CASSPGGEAFF TGTGCCAGCTCACCTGGCGGTGAAGCTTTCTTT
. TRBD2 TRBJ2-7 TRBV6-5 CASSTPRGGAPYEQYF TGTGCCAGCAGTACCCCCCGGGGGGGTGCCCCCTACGAGCAGTACTTC
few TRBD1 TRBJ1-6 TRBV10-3 CAIRDDRGRSSYNSPLHF TGTGCCATCAGGGATGACAGGGGGCGAAGCTCCTATAATTCACCCCTCCACTTT
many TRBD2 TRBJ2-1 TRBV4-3 CASSQETSGVWNEQFF TGCGCCAGCAGCCAAGAGACTAGCGGGGTATGGAATGAGCAGTTCTTC
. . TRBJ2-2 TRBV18 CASSPPTGLNTGELFF TGTGCCAGCTCACCACCCACCGGACTGAACACCGGGGAGCTGTTTTTT
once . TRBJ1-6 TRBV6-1 CASMGARNSPLHF TGTGCCAGCATGGGGGCGCGGAATTCACCCCTCCACTTT
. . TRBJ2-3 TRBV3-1 CASSQASGTDTQYF TGTGCCAGCAGCCAAGCCTCAGGCACAGATACGCAGTATTTT
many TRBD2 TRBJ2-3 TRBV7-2 CASSLRSSGSTDTQYF TGTGCCAGCAGCTTAAGGTCTAGCGGTAGCACAGATACGCAGTATTTT
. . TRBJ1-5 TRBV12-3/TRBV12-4 CASSPEEGRNQPQHF TGTGCCAGCAGCCCCGAGGAGGGGCGCAATCAGCCCCAGCATTTT
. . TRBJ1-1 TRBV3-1 CASSQGKRGNTEAFF TGTGCCAGCAGCCAAGGGAAACGGGGCAACACTGAAGCTTTCTTT
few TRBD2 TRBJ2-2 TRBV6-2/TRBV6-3 CASSYSLAGVDLDTGELFF TGTGCCAGCAGTTACTCCCTAGCGGGGGTGGATTTGGACACCGGGGAGCTGTTTTTT
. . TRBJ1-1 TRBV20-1 CSATRGGMNTEAFF TGCAGTGCCACAAGGGGGGGAATGAACACTGAAGCTTTCTTT
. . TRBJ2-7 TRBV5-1 CASSLAADYEQYF TGCGCCAGCAGCTTGGCGGCAGACTACGAGCAGTACTTC
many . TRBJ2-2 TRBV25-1 CASSDLPGELFF TGTGCCAGCAGTGATTTGCCCGGGGAGCTGTTTTTT
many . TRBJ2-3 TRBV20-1 CSARGVTDTQYF TGCAGTGCTAGAGGGGTCACAGATACGCAGTATTTT
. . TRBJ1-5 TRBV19 CASSIGGGDQPQHF TGTGCCAGTAGTATAGGAGGGGGGGATCAGCCCCAGCATTTT
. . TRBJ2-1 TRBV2 CASSVSRGDDNEQFF TGTGCCAGCAGTGTCTCCAGGGGGGATGACAATGAGCAGTTCTTC
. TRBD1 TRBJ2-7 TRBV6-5 CASSYGDRVEQYF TGTGCCAGCAGTTACGGGGACAGGGTCGAGCAGTACTTC
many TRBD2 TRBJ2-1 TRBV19 CASSPRAGGSYNEQFF TGTGCCAGTAGTCCCCGGGCGGGGGGCTCCTACAATGAGCAGTTCTTC
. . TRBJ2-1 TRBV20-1 CSATYPPEDEQFF TGCAGTGCTACATACCCCCCGGAAGATGAGCAGTTCTTC
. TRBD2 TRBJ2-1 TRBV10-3 CAISEWTSGDEQFF TGTGCCATCAGTGAATGGACTAGCGGCGATGAGCAGTTCTTC
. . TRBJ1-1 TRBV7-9 CASSLGSLRQFTNTEAFF TGTGCCAGCAGCTTAGGCTCACTAAGACAGTTCACGAACACTGAAGCTTTCTTT
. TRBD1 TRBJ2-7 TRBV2 CASSVRGIYEQYF TGTGCCAGCAGTGTCAGGGGGATTTACGAGCAGTACTTC
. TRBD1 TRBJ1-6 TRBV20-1 CSAREGQGVSPLHF TGCAGTGCTAGAGAGGGACAGGGTGTTTCACCCCTCCACTTT
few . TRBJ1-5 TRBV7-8 CASSLARFRDNQPQHF TGTGCCAGCAGCTTAGCGCGTTTCAGGGACAATCAGCCCCAGCATTTT
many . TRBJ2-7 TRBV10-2 CASSVGGRPSYEQYF TGCGCCAGCAGTGTGGGGGGACGGCCCTCCTACGAGCAGTACTTC
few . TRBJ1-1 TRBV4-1 CASSQEWQNKNTEAFF TGCGCCAGCAGCCAAGAATGGCAGAATAAGAACACTGAAGCTTTCTTT
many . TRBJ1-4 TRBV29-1 CSVQAGANEKLFF TGCAGCGTTCAAGCAGGGGCGAATGAAAAACTGTTTTTT
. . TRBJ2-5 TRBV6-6 CASSYGGLYLKQETQYF TGTGCCAGCAGTTACGGCGGGCTTTATTTAAAACAAGAGACCCAGTACTTC
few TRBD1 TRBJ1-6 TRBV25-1 CASSSGQGNSPLHF TGTGCCAGCAGTTCTGGACAGGGTAATTCACCCCTCCACTTT
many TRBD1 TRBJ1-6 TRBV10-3 CAISGGQGTGPSPLHF TGTGCCATCAGTGGAGGGCAAGGGACAGGGCCTTCACCCCTCCACTTT
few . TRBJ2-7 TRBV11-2 CASSFSVGDEQYF TGTGCCAGCAGCTTTAGTGTAGGGGACGAGCAGTACTTC
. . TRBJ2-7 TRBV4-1 CASSLQGRGYEQYF TGCGCCAGCAGCCTGCAGGGTAGGGGCTACGAGCAGTACTTC
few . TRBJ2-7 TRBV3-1 CASSPDSYEQYF TGTGCCAGCAGCCCCGACTCCTACGAGCAGTACTTC
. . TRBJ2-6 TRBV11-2 CASSLVAGGANVLTF TGTGCCAGCAGCTTGGTTGCTGGCGGGGCCAACGTCCTGACTTTC
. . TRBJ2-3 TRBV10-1 CASSQGRASTDTQYF TGCGCCAGCAGTCAGGGGAGGGCTAGCACAGATACGCAGTATTTT
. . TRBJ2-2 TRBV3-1 CASSTRMNTGELFF TGTGCCAGCAGTACAAGAATGAACACCGGGGAGCTGTTTTTT
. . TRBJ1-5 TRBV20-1 CSAKESNQPQHF TGCAGTGCTAAAGAAAGCAATCAGCCCCAGCATTTT
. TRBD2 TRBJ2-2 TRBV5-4 CASSSLAGASGELFF TGTGCCAGCAGCTCACTAGCGGGGGCGAGCGGGGAGCTGTTTTTT
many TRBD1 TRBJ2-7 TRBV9 CASSAGTGGNEQYF TGTGCCAGCAGCGCCGGGACAGGGGGCAACGAGCAGTACTTC
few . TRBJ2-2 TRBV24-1 CATSDVGATNTGELFF TGTGCCACCAGTGATGTGGGGGCGACGAACACCGGGGAGCTGTTTTTT
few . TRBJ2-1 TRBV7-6 CASSLPLGTYNEQFF TGTGCCAGCAGCCTTCCCCTCGGGACCTACAATGAGCAGTTCTTC